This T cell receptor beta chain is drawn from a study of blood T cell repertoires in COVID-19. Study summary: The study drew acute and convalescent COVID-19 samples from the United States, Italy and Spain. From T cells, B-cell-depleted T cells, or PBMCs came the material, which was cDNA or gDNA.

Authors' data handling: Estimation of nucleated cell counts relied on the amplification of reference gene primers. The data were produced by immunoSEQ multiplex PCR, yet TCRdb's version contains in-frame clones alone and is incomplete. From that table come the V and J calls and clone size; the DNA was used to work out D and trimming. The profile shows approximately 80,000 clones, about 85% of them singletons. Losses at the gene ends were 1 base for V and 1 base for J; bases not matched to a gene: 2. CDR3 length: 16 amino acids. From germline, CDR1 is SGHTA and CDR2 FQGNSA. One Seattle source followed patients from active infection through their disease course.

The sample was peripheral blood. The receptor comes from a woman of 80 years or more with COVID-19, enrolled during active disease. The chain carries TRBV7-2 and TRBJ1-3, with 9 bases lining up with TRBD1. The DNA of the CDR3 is TGTGCCAGCAGCTTAGGAGGACAGGGGTCTGGAAACACCATATATTTT. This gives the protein CASSLGGQGSGNTIYF.